The rows below give T cell receptor beta chains drawn from one sample of a study of T-cell reconstitution after alpha-beta-depleted transplantation in children. TCRdb re-called the PCR reads with MiXCR, one entry per CDR3 protein. This sample has about 540,000 distinct CDR3 sequences, with about 17% found just once. Sequencing used PBMCs from the stem cell graft donor, obtained from the stem cell graft. These receptors originate from a human donor who donated a stem cell graft to a child with acute lymphoblastic leukemia. The CDR3 runs from the conserved cysteine through the conserved F or W. A D gene is named only where the DNA matches it firmly. The size of a clone is reported for some rows only, either as once, few or many, or as a class for expanded clones.

few TRBD1 TRBJ1-2 TRBV5-1 CASSYRGVYGYTF TGCGCCAGCAGCTACAGGGGGGTCTATGGCTACACCTTC
few . TRBJ2-3 TRBV5-6 CASSLGSSTDTQYF TGTGCCAGCAGCCTGGGGTCTAGCACAGATACGCAGTATTTT
few TRBD1 TRBJ2-6 TRBV29-1 CSVVDRAGANVLTF TGCAGCGTGGTTGACAGGGCGGGGGCCAACGTCCTGACTTTC
. TRBD2 TRBJ2-3 TRBV7-9 CASSSSGRHTDTQYF TGTGCCAGCAGCTCTAGCGGGAGGCACACAGATACGCAGTATTTT
. . TRBJ1-5 TRBV27 CASPTGPGPIWGNQPQHF TGTGCCAGCCCGACGGGACCGGGCCCTATATGGGGCAATCAGCCCCAGCATTTT
. TRBD1 TRBJ1-1 TRBV27 CASSIPWTGRIEAFF TGTGCCAGCAGTATTCCATGGACAGGACGGATAGAAGCTTTCTTT
few TRBD1 TRBJ1-5 TRBV20-1 CSARRSRVGGWPQHF TGCAGTGCTAGAAGGTCCAGGGTAGGGGGCTGGCCCCAGCATTTT
few TRBD2 TRBJ2-7 TRBV20-1 CSARVATGRNYEQYF TGCAGTGCTAGAGTAGCGACCGGGAGGAACTACGAGCAGTACTTC
. . TRBJ1-5 TRBV7-3 CASSLRQLGQPQHF TGTGCCAGCAGCTTAAGACAACTGGGTCAGCCCCAGCATTTT
. TRBD1 TRBJ2-7 TRBV13 CASSLGPGQVWEQYF TGTGCCAGCAGCTTAGGCCCTGGACAGGTATGGGAGCAGTACTTC
. . TRBJ2-5 TRBV7-8 CASSSNLEETQYF TGTGCCAGCAGCTCAAATTTAGAAGAGACCCAGTACTTC